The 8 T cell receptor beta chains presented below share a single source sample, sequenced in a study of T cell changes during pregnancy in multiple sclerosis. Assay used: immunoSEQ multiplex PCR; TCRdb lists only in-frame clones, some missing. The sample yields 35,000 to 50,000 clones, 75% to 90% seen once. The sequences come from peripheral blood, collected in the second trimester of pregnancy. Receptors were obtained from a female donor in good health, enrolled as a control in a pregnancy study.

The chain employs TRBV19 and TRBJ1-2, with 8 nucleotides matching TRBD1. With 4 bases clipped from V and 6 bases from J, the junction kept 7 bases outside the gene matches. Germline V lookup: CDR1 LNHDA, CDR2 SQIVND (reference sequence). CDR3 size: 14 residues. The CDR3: CASSSTGGINGYTF. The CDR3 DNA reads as TGTGCCAGTAGTAGTACAGGGGGGATTAATGGCTACACCTTC.

The CDR3 spells CASSVGGREAFEQYF. The CDR3 region has the DNA TGTGCCAGCAGCGTAGGAGGCAGGGAAGCGTTCGAGCAGTACTTC. V gene TRBV9 combines with J gene TRBJ2-7, with a possible D match to TRBD1 (5 bases). The V and J ends lost 0 bases and 6 bases respectively, with 16 bases between them. This CDR3 contains 15 residues. Germline-derived CDR1 and CDR2 are SGDLS and YYNGEE.

The CDR3 here is CASNSAAVNEQFF. CDR3 nucleotides: TGCGCCAGCAACTCCGCGGCCGTCAATGAGCAGTTCTTC. This sequence joins TRBV5-1 and TRBJ2-1; D remains unclear. The germline V gene encodes CDR1 SGHRS and CDR2 YFSETQ. CDR3 size: 13 residues. Between the trimmed V and J ends, which lost 6 bases and 6 bases, there was a span of 13 bases.

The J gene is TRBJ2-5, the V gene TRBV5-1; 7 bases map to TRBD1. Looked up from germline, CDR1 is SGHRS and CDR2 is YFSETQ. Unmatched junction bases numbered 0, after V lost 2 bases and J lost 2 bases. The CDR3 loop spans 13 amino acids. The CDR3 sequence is CASSLQGQETQYF. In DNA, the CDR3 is TGCGCCAGCAGCTTACAGGGGCAAGAGACCCAGTACTTC.

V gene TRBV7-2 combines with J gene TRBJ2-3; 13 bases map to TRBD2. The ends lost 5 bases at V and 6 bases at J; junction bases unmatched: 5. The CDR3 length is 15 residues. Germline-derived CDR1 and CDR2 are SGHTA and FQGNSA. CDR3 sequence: CASSRTSGGGDTQYF. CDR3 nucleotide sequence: TGTGCCAGCAGCCGGACTAGCGGGGGTGGTGATACGCAGTATTTT. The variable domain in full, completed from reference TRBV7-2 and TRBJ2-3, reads GAGVSQSPSNKVTEKGKDVELRCDPISGHTALYWYRQSLGQGLEFLIYFQGNSAPDKSGLPSDRFSAERTGGSVSTLTIQRTQQEDSAVYLCASSRTSGGGDTQYFGPGTRLTVL.

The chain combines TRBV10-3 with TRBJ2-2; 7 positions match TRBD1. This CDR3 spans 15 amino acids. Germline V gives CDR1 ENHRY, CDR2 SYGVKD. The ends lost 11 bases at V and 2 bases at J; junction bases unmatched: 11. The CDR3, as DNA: TGTGCCTCGGCGCCGACAGGGATAAACACCGGGGAGCTGTTTTTT. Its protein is CASAPTGINTGELFF.

The CDR3 spells CASSSSLASSYNEQFF. The CDR3 nucleotides read TGTGCCAGCTCCTCCTCCCTAGCGTCCTCCTACAATGAGCAGTTCTTC. V usage is TRBV11-2 and J usage is TRBJ2-1, with D possibly being TRBD2 (6 bases). CDR1 is SGHAT, CDR2 FQNNGV, per germline. V was shortened by 8 bases and J by 0 bases, with 17 bases between the two germline ends. CDR3 length: 16 residues.

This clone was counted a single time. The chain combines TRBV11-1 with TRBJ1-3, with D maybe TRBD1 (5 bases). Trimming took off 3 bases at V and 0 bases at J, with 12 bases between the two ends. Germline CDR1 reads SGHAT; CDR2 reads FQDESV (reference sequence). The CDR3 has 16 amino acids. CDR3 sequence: CASSFTGGSSGNTIYF. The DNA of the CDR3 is TGTGCCAGCAGCTTCACCGGGGGTAGCTCTGGAAACACCATATATTTT.